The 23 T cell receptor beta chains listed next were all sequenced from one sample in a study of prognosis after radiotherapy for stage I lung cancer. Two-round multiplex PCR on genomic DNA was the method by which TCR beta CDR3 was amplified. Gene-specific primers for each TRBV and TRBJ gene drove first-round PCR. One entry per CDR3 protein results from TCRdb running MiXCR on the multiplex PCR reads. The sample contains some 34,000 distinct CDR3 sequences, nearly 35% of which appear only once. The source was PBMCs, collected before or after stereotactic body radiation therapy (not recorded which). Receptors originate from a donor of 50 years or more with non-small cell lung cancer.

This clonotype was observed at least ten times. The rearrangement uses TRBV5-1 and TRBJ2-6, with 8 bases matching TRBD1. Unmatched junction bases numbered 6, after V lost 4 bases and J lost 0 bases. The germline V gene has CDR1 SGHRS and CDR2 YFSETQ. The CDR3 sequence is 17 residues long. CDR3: CASSAGQGLSGANVLTF. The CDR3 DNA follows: TGCGCCAGCAGCGCAGGACAGGGACTCTCTGGGGCCAACGTCCTGACTTTC.

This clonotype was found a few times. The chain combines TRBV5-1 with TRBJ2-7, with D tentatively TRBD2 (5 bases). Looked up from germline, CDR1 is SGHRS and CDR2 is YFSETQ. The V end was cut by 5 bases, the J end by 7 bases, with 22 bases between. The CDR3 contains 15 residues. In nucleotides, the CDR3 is TGCGCCAGCAGTTACTCCTGGACCTCAGCGGCGGAGCAGTACTTC. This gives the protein CASSYSWTSAAEQYF. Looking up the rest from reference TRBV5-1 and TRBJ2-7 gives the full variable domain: KAGVTQTPRYLIKTRGQQVTLSCSPISGHRSVSWYQQTPGQGLQFLFEYFSETQRNKGNFPGRFSGRQFSNSRSEMNVSTLELGDSALYLCASSYSWTSAAEQYFGPGTRLTVT.

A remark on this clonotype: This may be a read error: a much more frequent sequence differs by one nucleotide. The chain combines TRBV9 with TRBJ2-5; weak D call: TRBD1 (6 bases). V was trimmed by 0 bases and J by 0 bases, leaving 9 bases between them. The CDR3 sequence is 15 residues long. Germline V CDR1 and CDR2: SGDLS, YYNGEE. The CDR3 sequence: CASSVGTVYQETQYF. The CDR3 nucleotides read TGTGCCAGCAGCGTAGGGACAGTCTACCAAGAGACCCAGTACTTC.

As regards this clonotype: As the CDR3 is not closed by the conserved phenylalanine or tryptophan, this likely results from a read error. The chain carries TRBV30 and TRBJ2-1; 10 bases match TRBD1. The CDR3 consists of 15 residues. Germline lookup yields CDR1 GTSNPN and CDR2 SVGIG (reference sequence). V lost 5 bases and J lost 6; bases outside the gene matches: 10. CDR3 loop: CAWGTGQGRTNEQFL. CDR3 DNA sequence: TGTGCCTGGGGAACGGGACAGGGGAGGACCAATGAGCAGTTCCTC.

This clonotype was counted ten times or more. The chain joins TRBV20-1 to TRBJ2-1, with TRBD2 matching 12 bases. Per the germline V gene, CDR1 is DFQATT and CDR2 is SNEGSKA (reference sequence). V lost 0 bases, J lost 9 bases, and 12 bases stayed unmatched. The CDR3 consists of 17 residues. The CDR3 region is CSARDLEASGGAIEQFF. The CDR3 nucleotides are TGCAGTGCTAGAGATCTGGAAGCTAGCGGGGGGGCTATTGAGCAGTTCTTC.

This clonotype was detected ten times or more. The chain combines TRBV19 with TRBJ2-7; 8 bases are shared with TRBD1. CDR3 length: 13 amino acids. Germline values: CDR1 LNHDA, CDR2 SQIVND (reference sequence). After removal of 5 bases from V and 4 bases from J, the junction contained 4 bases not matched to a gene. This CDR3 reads CASSSGQGYEQYF. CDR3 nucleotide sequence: TGTGCCAGTAGTTCTGGACAGGGATACGAGCAGTACTTC.

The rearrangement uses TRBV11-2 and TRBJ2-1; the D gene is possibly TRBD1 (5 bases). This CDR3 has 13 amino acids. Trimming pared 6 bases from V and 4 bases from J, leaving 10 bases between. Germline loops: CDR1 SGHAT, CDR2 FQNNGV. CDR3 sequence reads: CASRLDSYNEQFF. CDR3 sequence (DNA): TGTGCCAGCAGACTCGACAGTTACAATGAGCAGTTCTTC.

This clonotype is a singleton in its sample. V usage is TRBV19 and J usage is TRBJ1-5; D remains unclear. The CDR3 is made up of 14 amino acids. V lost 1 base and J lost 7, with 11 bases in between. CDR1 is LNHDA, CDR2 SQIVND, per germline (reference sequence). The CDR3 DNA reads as TGTGCCAGTAGTATAGTGGCGGGGAGCCAGCCCCAGCATTTT. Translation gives CASSIVAGSQPQHF.

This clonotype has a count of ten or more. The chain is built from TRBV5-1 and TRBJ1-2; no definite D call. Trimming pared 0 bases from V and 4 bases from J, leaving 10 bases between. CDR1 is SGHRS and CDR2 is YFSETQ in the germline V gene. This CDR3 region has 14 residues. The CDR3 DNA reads TGCGCCAGCAGCTTGGCCGCACCTCCCTATGGCTACACCTTC. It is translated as CASSLAAPPYGYTF.

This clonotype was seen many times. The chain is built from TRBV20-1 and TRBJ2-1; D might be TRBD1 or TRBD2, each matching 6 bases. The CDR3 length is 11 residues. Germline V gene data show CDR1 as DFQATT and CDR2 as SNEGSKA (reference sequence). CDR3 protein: CRLARGDEQFF. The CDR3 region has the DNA TGCAGACTGGCGAGGGGGGATGAGCAGTTCTTC.

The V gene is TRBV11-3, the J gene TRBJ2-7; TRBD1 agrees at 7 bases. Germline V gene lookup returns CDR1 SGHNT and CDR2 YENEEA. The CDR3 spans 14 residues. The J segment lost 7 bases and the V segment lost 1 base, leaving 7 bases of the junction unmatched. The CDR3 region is CASSLVGRTGEQYF. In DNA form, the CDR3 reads TGTGCCAGCAGCTTAGTAGGCAGGACAGGAGAGCAGTACTTC.

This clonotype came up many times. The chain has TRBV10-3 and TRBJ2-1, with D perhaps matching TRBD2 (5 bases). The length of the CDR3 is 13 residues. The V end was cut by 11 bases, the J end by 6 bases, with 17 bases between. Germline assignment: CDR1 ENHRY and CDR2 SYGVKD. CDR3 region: CALGLDRGNEQFF. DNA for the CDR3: TGTGCCTTAGGACTCGATCGGGGCAATGAGCAGTTCTTC.

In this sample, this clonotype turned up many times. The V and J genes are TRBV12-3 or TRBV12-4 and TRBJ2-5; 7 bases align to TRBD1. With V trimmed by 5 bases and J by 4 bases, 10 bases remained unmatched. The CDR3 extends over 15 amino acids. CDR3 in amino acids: CASSRQGRIGETQYF. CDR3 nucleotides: TGTGCCAGCAGTCGACAGGGTCGTATAGGAGAGACCCAGTACTTC.

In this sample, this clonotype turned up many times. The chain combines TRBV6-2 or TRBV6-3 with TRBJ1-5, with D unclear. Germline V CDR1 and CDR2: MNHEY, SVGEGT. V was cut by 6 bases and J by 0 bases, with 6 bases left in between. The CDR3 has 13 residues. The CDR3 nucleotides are TGTGCCAGCAGAAGGTCTAGCAATCAGCCCCAGCATTTT. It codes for CASRRSSNQPQHF.

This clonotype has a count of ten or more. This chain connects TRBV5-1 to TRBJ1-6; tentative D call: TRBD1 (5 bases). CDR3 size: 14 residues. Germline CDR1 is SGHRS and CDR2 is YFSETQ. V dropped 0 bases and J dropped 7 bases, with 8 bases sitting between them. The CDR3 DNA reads TGCGCCAGCAGCTTGGGCGGGGGGAATTCACCCCTCCACTTT. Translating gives CASSLGGGNSPLHF. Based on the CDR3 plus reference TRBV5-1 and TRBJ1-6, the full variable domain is KAGVTQTPRYLIKTRGQQVTLSCSPISGHRSVSWYQQTPGQGLQFLFEYFSETQRNKGNFPGRFSGRQFSNSRSEMNVSTLELGDSALYLCASSLGGGNSPLHFGNGTRLTVT.

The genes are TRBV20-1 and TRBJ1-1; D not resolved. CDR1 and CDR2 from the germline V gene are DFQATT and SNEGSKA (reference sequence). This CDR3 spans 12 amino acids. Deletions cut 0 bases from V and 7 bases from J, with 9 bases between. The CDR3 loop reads CSARDTLREAFF. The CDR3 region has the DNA TGCAGTGCTAGAGATACATTACGTGAAGCTTTCTTT.

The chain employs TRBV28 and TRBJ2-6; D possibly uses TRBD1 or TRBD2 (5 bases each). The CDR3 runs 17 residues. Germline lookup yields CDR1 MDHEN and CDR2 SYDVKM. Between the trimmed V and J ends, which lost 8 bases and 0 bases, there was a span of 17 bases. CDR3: CASGGQTITSGANVLTF. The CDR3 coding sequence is TGTGCCAGCGGGGGTCAAACTATTACCTCTGGGGCCAACGTCCTGACTTTC.

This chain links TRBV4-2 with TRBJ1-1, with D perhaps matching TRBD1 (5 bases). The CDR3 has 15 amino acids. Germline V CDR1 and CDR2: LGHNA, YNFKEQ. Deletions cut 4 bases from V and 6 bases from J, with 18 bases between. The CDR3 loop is CASSLREGEGAEAFF. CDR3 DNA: TGTGCCAGCAGCCTCAGAGAAGGGGAGGGCGCTGAAGCTTTCTTT.

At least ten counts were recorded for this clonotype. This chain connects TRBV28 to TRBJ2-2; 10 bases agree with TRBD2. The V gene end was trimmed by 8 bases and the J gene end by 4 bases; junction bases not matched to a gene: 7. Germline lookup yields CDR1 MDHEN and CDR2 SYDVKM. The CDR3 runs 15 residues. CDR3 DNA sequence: TGTGCCAGCCCCCCAGCGGGAGGGCCCACCGGGGAGCTGTTTTTT. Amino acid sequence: CASPPAGGPTGELFF.

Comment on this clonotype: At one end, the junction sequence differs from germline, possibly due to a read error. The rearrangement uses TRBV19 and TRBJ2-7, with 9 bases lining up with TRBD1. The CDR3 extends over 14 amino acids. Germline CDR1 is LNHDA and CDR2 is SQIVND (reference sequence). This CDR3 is CDSTGQGPHYEQYF. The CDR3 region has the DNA TGTGACAGTACCGGACAGGGGCCACACTACGAGCAGTACTTC.

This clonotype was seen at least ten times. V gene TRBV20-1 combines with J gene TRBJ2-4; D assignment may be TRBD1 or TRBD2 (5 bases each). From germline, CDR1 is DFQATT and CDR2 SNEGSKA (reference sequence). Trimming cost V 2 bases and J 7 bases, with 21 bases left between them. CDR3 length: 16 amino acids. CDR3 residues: CSARSRDQLSSNIQYF. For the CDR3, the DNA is TGCAGTGCTAGATCCCGGGACCAGCTATCGTCCAACATTCAGTACTTC.

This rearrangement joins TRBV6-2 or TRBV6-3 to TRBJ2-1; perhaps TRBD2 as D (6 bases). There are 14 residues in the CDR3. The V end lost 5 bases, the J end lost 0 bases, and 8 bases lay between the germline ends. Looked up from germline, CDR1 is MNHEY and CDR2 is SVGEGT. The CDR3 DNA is TGTGCCAGCAGTGAGGGAGGCTCCTACAATGAGCAGTTCTTC. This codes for CASSEGGSYNEQFF.

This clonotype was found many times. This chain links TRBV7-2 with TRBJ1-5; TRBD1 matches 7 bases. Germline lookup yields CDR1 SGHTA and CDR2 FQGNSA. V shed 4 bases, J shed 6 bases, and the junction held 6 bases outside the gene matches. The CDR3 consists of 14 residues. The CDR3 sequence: CASSWDSGAQPQHF. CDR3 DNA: TGTGCCAGCAGCTGGGACAGCGGGGCTCAGCCCCAGCATTTT.